These T cell receptor beta chains were read from a single sample in a study of blood T cells in healthy people across ages. TCRdb independently ran MiXCR on the 5' RACE reads; one entry per CDR3 protein. The sample contains hundreds of thousands of distinct CDR3 sequences, approximately 25% of which appear only once. This sample was also put to use in a study of T cells of mothers and their children.

Input material: blood. All receptors come from a boy younger than 18 in good health. Both conserved end residues are part of each CDR3. D genes are given only for firm matches. Size is omitted from some rows. Given values are once, few, many or a class for expanded clones.

d_gene | abundance | j_gene | v_gene | CDR3aa | CDR3nt
- | few | TRBJ2-3 | TRBV6-2/TRBV6-3 | CASSYSATDTQYF | TGTGCCAGCAGTTACTCGGCGACAGATACGCAGTATTTT
- | - | TRBJ2-5 | TRBV6-5 | CASSYAQQETQYF | TGTGCCAGCAGTTACGCTCAGCAAGAGACCCAGTACTTC
- | few | TRBJ1-2 | TRBV14 | CASSQGSGPLYYGYTF | TGTGCCAGCAGCCAAGGTTCGGGTCCACTCTACTATGGCTACACCTTC
- | few | TRBJ1-1 | TRBV5-5 | CASTSRDSVNTEAFF | TGTGCCAGCACCAGCCGCGACAGCGTGAACACTGAAGCTTTCTTT
- | - | TRBJ1-1 | TRBV12-3/TRBV12-4 | CASNFRREMNTEAFF | TGTGCCAGCAATTTCCGTAGAGAAATGAACACTGAAGCTTTCTTT
- | - | TRBJ2-1 | TRBV7-2 | CASSLDGVMYNEQFF | TGTGCCAGCAGCTTAGACGGGGTGATGTACAATGAGCAGTTCTTC
- | - | TRBJ2-2 | TRBV3-1 | CASSPWDTNTGELFF | TGTGCCAGCAGTCCGTGGGACACCAACACCGGGGAGCTGTTTTTT
TRBD2 | - | TRBJ2-3 | TRBV3-1 | CASSQRGLGLATDTQYF | TGTGCCAGCAGCCAGAGAGGATTGGGACTAGCGACAGATACGCAGTATTTT
TRBD1 | few | TRBJ2-2 | TRBV6-2/TRBV6-3 | CASSYGGTGITGELFF | TGTGCCAGCAGTTACGGGGGGACAGGTATCACCGGGGAGCTGTTTTTT
- | few | TRBJ2-1 | TRBV7-2 | CASSLAGWSYEQFF | TGTGCCAGCAGCTTAGCAGGTTGGAGCTATGAGCAGTTCTTC
TRBD2 | few | TRBJ2-1 | TRBV6-2/TRBV6-3 | CASSSSWTSGDLYNEQFF | TGTGCCAGCAGTTCAAGTTGGACTAGCGGGGACCTTTACAATGAGCAGTTCTTC
- | few | TRBJ1-4 | TRBV7-2 | CASSYRQAGYEKLFF | TGTGCCAGCAGCTACAGACAGGCGGGCTATGAAAAACTGTTTTTT
- | - | TRBJ1-4 | TRBV18 | CASSPDVNEKPFF | TGTGCCAGCTCACCAGATGTTAATGAAAAACCGTTTTTT
TRBD1 | few | TRBJ1-1 | TRBV7-2 | CASGLWTGINTEAFF | TGTGCCAGCGGCTTATGGACAGGGATAAACACTGAAGCTTTCTTT
- | - | TRBJ1-1 | TRBV2 | CATLRVREAFF | TGTGCCACCCTAAGGGTTCGCGAAGCTTTCTTT
- | - | TRBJ2-1 | TRBV29-1 | CSVEGGGEDEQFF | TGCAGCGTTGAAGGGGGCGGGGAGGATGAGCAGTTCTTC
- | - | TRBJ1-6 | TRBV6-5 | CASSYSSRVHSPLHF | TGTGCCAGCAGTTACTCAAGCAGGGTGCATTCACCCCTCCACTTT
- | few | TRBJ2-3 | TRBV7-3 | CASSLTGWDTQYF | TGTGCCAGCAGCCTGACTGGGTGGGATACGCAGTATTTT
- | - | TRBJ1-5 | TRBV7-2 | CASSLDWIGNQPQHF | TGTGCCAGCAGCTTAGACTGGATTGGCAATCAGCCCCAGCATTTT
- | few | TRBJ1-1 | TRBV4-1 | CASSTRGTEAFF | TGCGCCAGCAGCACCCGTGGCACTGAAGCTTTCTTT
- | once | TRBJ2-1 | TRBV7-3 | CASSPLGGPSDEQFF | TGTGCCAGCAGCCCCTTGGGGGGGCCATCAGATGAGCAGTTCTTC
TRBD1 | once | TRBJ2-3 | TRBV9 | CASSVGQGHTDTQYF | TGTGCCAGCAGCGTAGGACAGGGTCACACAGATACGCAGTATTTT
TRBD1 | - | TRBJ1-1 | TRBV4-2 | CASSQAGTGNTEAFF | TGTGCCAGCAGCCAAGCCGGGACAGGGAACACTGAAGCTTTCTTT
TRBD2 | few | TRBJ2-5 | TRBV27 | CASSSNVGLAGETQYF | TGTGCCAGCAGTTCCAACGTCGGACTAGCGGGAGAGACCCAGTACTTC
TRBD2 | - | TRBJ2-1 | TRBV7-2 | CASSLWTGGGANEQFF | TGTGCCAGCAGCTTATGGACGGGCGGGGGGGCAAATGAGCAGTTCTTC
- | - | TRBJ2-7 | TRBV25-1 | CASSASRVVAYEQYF | TGTGCCAGCAGTGCAAGCAGGGTGGTCGCCTACGAGCAGTACTTC
- | - | TRBJ2-1 | TRBV5-1 | CASSLPLTSYNEQFF | TGCGCCAGCAGCTTGCCCCTGACATCTTACAATGAGCAGTTCTTC
- | few | TRBJ2-7 | TRBV20-1 | CSAMETPYEQYF | TGCAGTGCCATGGAGACCCCCTACGAGCAGTACTTC
- | - | TRBJ2-7 | TRBV20-1 | CSAIPGTNYEQYF | TGCAGTGCCATCCCCGGGACGAACTACGAGCAGTACTTC
- | - | TRBJ1-1 | TRBV30 | CAWSEDTEAFF | TGTGCCTGGAGTGAGGACACTGAAGCTTTCTTT
- | - | TRBJ2-3 | TRBV4-3 | CASGETSTDTQYF | TGCGCCAGCGGGGAGACGAGCACAGATACGCAGTATTTT
- | few | TRBJ1-5 | TRBV3-1 | CASSQGRGDMVEPQHF | TGTGCCAGCAGCCAAGGGAGAGGGGATATGGTGGAGCCCCAGCATTTT
- | few | TRBJ2-5 | TRBV11-1 | CASSLWERGETQYF | TGTGCCAGCAGCTTATGGGAGAGGGGAGAGACCCAGTACTTC
- | few | TRBJ2-3 | TRBV5-1 | CASRPFWSTDTQYF | TGCGCCAGCCGCCCCTTTTGGAGCACAGATACGCAGTATTTT
TRBD2 | few | TRBJ2-1 | TRBV20-1 | CSARTSGGANYNEQFF | TGCAGTGCGCGGACTAGCGGGGGGGCTAACTACAATGAGCAGTTCTTC
- | - | TRBJ1-4 | TRBV10-3 | CATGERGASGWTNEKLFF | TGTGCCACCGGCGAACGTGGGGCTTCGGGTTGGACTAATGAAAAACTGTTTTTT
- | - | TRBJ2-7 | TRBV29-1 | CSVDLGYEQYF | TGCAGCGTTGATCTGGGCTACGAGCAGTACTTC
TRBD1 | - | TRBJ1-5 | TRBV6-2/TRBV6-3 | CASTQTGALVPQHF | TGTGCCAGCACCCAAACAGGGGCGCTGGTACCCCAGCATTTT
TRBD1 | once | TRBJ2-7 | TRBV3-1 | CASSPRTGTEGHEQYF | TGTGCCAGCAGCCCTAGGACCGGGACAGAGGGTCACGAGCAGTACTTC
- | few | TRBJ2-3 | TRBV7-2 | CASSPDSSGNTQYF | TGTGCCAGCAGCCCGGACAGTAGCGGAAATACGCAGTATTTT
- | - | TRBJ2-5 | TRBV2 | CASSDLGLWYF | TGTGCCAGCAGTGATCTCGGACTGTGGTACTTC
TRBD1 | few | TRBJ2-7 | TRBV7-9 | CASSLFGTGGNEQYF | TGTGCCAGCAGCTTATTTGGGACAGGGGGCAACGAGCAGTACTTC
TRBD1 | - | TRBJ2-7 | TRBV2 | CASSAGDRPHEQYF | TGTGCCAGCAGTGCTGGGGACAGGCCCCACGAGCAGTACTTC
- | - | TRBJ2-1 | TRBV20-1 | CCASNPLGLLDEQFF | TGCTGTGCTAGTAACCCCCTCGGACTCTTAGATGAGCAGTTCTTC
- | few | TRBJ2-5 | TRBV28 | CASNSGAVETQYF | TGTGCCAGCAACTCCGGGGCAGTGGAGACCCAGTACTTC